The T cell receptor beta chain under discussion was sequenced for a study of Ad26.COV2.S vaccination and SARS-CoV-2 variants. Study-level information: Donor joined the COV1001 Ad26.COV2.S trial arm. Once or twice, 56 days apart, Ad26.COV2.S was delivered intramuscularly. Study-wide results and limits: Vaccinees and placebo recipients showed similar non-spike TCR breadth.

This CDR3 has 15 amino acids. Trimming took 3 bases from V and 4 from J; bases not matched to a gene: 8. The V gene's germline CDR1 is WSHSY and CDR2 SAAADI. Assay: immunoSEQ multiplex PCR; the TCRdb copy retains only in-frame clones and omits some. The sample comprises roughly 460,000 clones, nearly 90% of which are singletons, and approximately 1.7% rests with the top ten. This sample's treatment: some 19 received Ad26.COV2.S at low or high dose, single or two shots; several received placebo; per-sample allocation not given. Material that was analyzed had been drawn on day 63 after the first vaccine or placebo injection. Boston supplied an adult donor aged 18-55 years. This clone was seen just once. The antigen is undetermined.

The sample consisted of peripheral blood, taken in a trial of Ad26.COV2.S vaccine versus placebo. The source of this sequence is a person between 18 and 60 years old who received the Ad26.COV2.S COVID-19 vaccine or a placebo. The chain joins TRBV10-2 to TRBJ2-5, with 7 positions matching TRBD2. The CDR3 DNA reads TGCGCCAGCAGTGATTCGGGGAGGGCTGGAGAGACCCAGTACTTC. It encodes CASSDSGRAGETQYF.